What follows is one T cell receptor beta chain and its context. This receptor's antigen is unknown. Per-base qualities were not stored, and no clone one base away is much larger. The junction shows trimming of 4 bases on V and 5 bases on J, plus 20 bases between the germline ends. CDR1 SEHNR and CDR2 FQNEAQ are derived from the germline V gene (reference sequence). CDR3 length: 16 amino acids, cysteine to phenylalanine. Only the CDR3 part of the read is kept: 48 bases, read in frame from the first base. Naive CD8 T cell libraries were made from approximately 22,000 to 940,000 sorted cells using 10%, 30% or 50% of purified RNA. On a BD FACSAria II, naive CD8 T cells were FACS-sorted as CD8+CD4-CCR7+CD45RA+ and collected into RLT Plus buffer. Around 10 TCR copies' worth of Jurkat RNA were spiked into roughly 19,000-1,000,000 naive CD8 T cell samples to test detection sensitivity. CD8 T cells were enriched with RosetteSep CD8+ T Cell Enrichment Cocktail and Ficoll-Paque, followed by ACK red cell lysis.

The record originates from a study of molecular identifiers for immune sequencing clone quantification (dated by TCRdb to the late 2010s). Turning to the overall study: For a replicate experiment, the RNA from either approximately 20,000 or 100,000 naive CD8 T cells was divided into five aliquots, and four of those aliquots went on to sequencing. This methods study used CD8 T cells to benchmark TCR RNA copy counting and molecular-identifier clustering-based TCR repertoire sequencing (MIDCIRS).

The library was built by means of PCR. The run used a NextSeq 500. Bulk TCR libraries were made following a previously described method, with the TCR primers given in Table S5. The Qiagen AllPrep DNA/RNA kit was used to purify total RNA. Before analysis, reads from multiple sequencing runs of the same library were pooled. In the original analysis: Reads were retained only if their TCR constant sequence matched exactly, and those retained reads were trimmed to 150 nt and grouped according to their 12-nt molecular barcodes. Within each barcode group, reads were sub-clustered at a 15% Levenshtein threshold, and quality-weighted consensus sequences were built per RNA molecule. Non-functional sequences were discarded, and so were lower-count sequences lying one edit away from another sequence. Barcode sub-clusters with fewer than 20% of the maximum read count were removed, based on fitting two negative binomial distributions. Using fastp at Q25 and MiXCR, TCRdb reprocessed the public reads and kept productive beta chains. Entries that share a CDR3 protein sequence are merged under the most common genes and DNA. The V and J calls and clone size are TCRdb's, not the authors'. This sample gives a few hundred thousand distinct CDR3 sequences in total; about 25% of them show up just once. The top ten constitute 0.7% to 0.9% of the sample.

The full study reports these points: In CMV-specific effector cells, over 98% of molecules were held by clones above 20 RNA copies, whereas under 1% of molecules were held by such clones in naive cells. A single cell's worth of spiked-in Jurkat TCR RNA was reported detectable even among 850,000 to 1,000,000 naive CD8 T cells. The naive libraries included spiked-in Jurkat TCR RNA (roughly 9 copies' worth), and this RNA is not part of the donor repertoire. Modeling gave about three recovered TCR RNA copies per cell versus roughly 10 by digital PCR, implying roughly 28% capture efficiency. Highly expanded clone sizes could be underestimated if identical TCR molecules share a barcode. When barcode sub-clustering was not used, chimeric consensus sequences inflated TCR diversity, with chimeras reaching as high as 47%.

The sample consisted of naive CD8+ T cells from blood, with Jurkat cell RNA spiked in. This sample's cell subset or site label indicates: FACS-sorted CD8+CD4-CCR7+CD45RA+ naive T cells. The sequence is built from TRBV7-9 and TRBJ1-1; no confident D gene assignment can be made. The source is a human donor in good health. Some libraries in this study had Jurkat cell RNA spiked in. The nucleotides read TGTGCCAGCAGCTCACCCGCCCCGAGCCTGGGAACTGAAGCTTTCTTT. It translates as CASSSPAPSLGTEAFF.